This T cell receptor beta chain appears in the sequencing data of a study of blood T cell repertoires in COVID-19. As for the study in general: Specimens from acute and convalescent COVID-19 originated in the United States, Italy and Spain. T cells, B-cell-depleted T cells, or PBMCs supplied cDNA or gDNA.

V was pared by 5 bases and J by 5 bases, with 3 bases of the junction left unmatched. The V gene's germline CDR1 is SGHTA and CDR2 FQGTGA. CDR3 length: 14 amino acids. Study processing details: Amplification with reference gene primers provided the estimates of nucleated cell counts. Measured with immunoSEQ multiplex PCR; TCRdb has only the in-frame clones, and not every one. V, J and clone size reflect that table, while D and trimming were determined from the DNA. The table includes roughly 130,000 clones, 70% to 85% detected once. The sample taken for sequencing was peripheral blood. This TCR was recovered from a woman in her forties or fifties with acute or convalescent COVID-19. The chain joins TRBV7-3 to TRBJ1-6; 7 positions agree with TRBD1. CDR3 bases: TGTGCCAGCAGCATCGGGACAGATAATTCACCCCTCCACTTT. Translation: CASSIGTDNSPLHF.